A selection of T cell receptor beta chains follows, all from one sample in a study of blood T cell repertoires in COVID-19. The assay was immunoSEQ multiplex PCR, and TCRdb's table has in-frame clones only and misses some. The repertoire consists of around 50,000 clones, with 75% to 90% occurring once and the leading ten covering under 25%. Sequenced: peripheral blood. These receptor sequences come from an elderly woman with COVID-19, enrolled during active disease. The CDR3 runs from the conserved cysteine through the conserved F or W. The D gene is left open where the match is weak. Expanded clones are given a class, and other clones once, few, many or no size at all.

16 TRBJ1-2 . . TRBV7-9 CASSLMGHNLHYGYTF TGTGCCAGCAGCTTGATGGGACACAACTTACACTATGGCTACACCTTC
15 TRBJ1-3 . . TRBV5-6 CARIHRPTSGNTIYF TGTGCCAGAATCCACCGGCCGACATCTGGAAACACCATATATTTT
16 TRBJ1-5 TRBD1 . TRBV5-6 CASSLAETGGNQPQHF TGTGCCAGCAGCTTGGCCGAGACAGGGGGCAATCAGCCCCAGCATTTT
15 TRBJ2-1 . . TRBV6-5 CASRSTGSSYNEQFF TGTGCCAGCAGGTCAACGGGGAGCTCCTACAATGAGCAGTTCTTC
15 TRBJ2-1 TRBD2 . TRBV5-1 CASSVAGGTYNEQFF TGCGCCAGCAGCGTAGCGGGGGGCACCTACAATGAGCAGTTCTTC
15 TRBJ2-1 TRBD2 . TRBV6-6 CASSLRGLIIGEQFF TGTGCCAGCAGCTTAAGGGGACTAATCATCGGTGAGCAGTTCTTC
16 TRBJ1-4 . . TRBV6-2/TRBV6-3 CASSFPSTEGNEKLFF TGTGCCAGCAGTTTCCCCTCGACGGAGGGGAATGAAAAACTGTTTTTT
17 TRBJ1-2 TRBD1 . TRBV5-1 CASSLGTASFGTGGYTF TGCGCCAGCAGCCTAGGGACAGCATCTTTCGGAACGGGTGGCTACACCTTC
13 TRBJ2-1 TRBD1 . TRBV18 CASSPNRGNEQFF TGTGCCAGCTCACCAAACAGGGGGAATGAGCAGTTCTTC
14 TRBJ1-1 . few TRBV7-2 CASSLAAGASEAFF TGTGCCAGCAGCTTAGCGGCAGGGGCGTCTGAAGCTTTCTTT
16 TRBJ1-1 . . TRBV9 CASSVAIQGSDTEAFF TGTGCCAGCAGCGTGGCAATACAGGGTAGCGACACTGAAGCTTTCTTT
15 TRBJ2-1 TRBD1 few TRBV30 CAWKRRDRRNNEQFF TGTGCCTGGAAGCGCCGGGACAGGAGAAACAATGAGCAGTTCTTC
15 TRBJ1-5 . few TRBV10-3 CAISETLYSNQPQHF TGTGCCATCAGTGAGACATTGTATAGCAATCAGCCCCAGCATTTT
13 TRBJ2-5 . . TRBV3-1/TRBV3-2 CASSLADQETQYF TGTGCCAGCAGCCTAGCGGATCAAGAGACCCAGTACTTC
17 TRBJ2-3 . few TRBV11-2 CASSLVLGLVGLDTQYF TGTGCCAGCAGCTTAGTATTGGGGCTAGTGGGCCTAGATACGCAGTATTTT
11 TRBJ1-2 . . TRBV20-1 CSVHGRDGYTF TGCAGTGTTCACGGGAGGGATGGCTACACCTTC
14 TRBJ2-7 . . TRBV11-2 CASSLLATSYEQYF TGTGCCAGCAGCCTTTTAGCGACCTCCTACGAGCAGTACTTC
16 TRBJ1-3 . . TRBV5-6 CASSLEAAYSGNTIYF TGTGCCAGCAGCTTGGAGGCGGCCTACTCTGGAAACACCATATATTTT
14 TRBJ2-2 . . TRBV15 CATSFGGGAGELFF TGTGCCACCAGCTTCGGTGGCGGCGCCGGGGAGCTGTTTTTT
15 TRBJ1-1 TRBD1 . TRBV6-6 CASGTTGGGKGEAFF TGTGCCAGCGGAACGACAGGGGGCGGAAAAGGTGAAGCTTTCTTT
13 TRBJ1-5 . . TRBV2 CASVQGPNQPQHF TGTGCCAGCGTACAGGGCCCCAATCAGCCCCAGCATTTT
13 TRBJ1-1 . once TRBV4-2 CASSQVISTEAFF TGTGCCAGCAGCCAAGTCATTTCCACTGAAGCTTTCTTT
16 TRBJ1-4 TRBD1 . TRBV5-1 CASSLETGAFNEKLFF TGCGCCAGCAGCTTGGAGACAGGGGCGTTTAATGAAAAACTGTTTTTT
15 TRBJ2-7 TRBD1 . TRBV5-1 CASRLSGTGGNEQYF TGCGCCAGCAGACTCTCCGGGACAGGGGGGAACGAGCAGTACTTC
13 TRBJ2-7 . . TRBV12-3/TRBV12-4 CASRPAGVYEQYF TGTGCCAGCCGTCCGGCGGGCGTCTACGAGCAGTACTTC
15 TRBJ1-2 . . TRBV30 CAWSYGGVWDYGYTF TGTGCCTGGAGTTATGGCGGGGTGTGGGACTATGGCTACACCTTC
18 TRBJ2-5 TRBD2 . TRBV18 CASSPLAGGRRGQETQYF TGTGCCAGCTCACCACTAGCGGGGGGCCGTCGGGGGCAAGAGACCCAGTACTTC
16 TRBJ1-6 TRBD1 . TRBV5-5 CASGHQGAFYNSPLHF TGTGCCAGCGGACATCAGGGGGCTTTTTATAATTCACCCCTCCACTTT
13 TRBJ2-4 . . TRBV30 CACSRDTKNIQYF TGTGCCTGTTCCCGGGACACCAAAAACATTCAGTACTTC
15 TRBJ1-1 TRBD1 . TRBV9 CASSTTGNMNTEAFF TGTGCCAGCAGCACGACAGGGAACATGAACACTGAAGCTTTCTTT
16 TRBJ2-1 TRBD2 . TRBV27 CASGIAGGSSYNEQFF TGTGCCAGCGGAATAGCGGGGGGGAGCTCCTACAATGAGCAGTTCTTC
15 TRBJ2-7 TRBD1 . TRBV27 CASSLRTGPSYEQYF TGTGCCAGCAGTCTACGGACAGGTCCTTCCTACGAGCAGTACTTC
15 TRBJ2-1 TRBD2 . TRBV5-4 CASSLGTSGGDLEFF TGTGCCAGCAGCTTGGGGACTAGCGGGGGTGATCTGGAGTTCTTC
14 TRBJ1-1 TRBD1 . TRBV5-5 CASSSNRGGTEAFF TGTGCCAGCAGCAGCAACAGGGGAGGAACTGAAGCTTTCTTT
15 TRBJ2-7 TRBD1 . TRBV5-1 CASNLGQDFPNEQYF TGCGCCAGCAACCTGGGACAGGATTTTCCCAACGAGCAGTACTTC
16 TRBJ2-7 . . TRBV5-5 CASSPPHQALNYEQYF TGTGCCAGCAGCCCCCCACATCAAGCACTAAACTACGAGCAGTACTTC
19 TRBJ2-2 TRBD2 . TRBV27 CASSFKGLAGGRGTGELFF TGTGCCAGCAGTTTTAAGGGACTAGCGGGGGGGCGGGGCACCGGGGAGCTGTTTTTT
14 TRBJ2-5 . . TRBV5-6 CASSFKAAAQTQYF TGTGCCAGCAGCTTTAAAGCGGCCGCCCAGACCCAGTACTTC
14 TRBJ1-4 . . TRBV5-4 CASSLWGGDSKLFF TGTGCCAGCAGCCTTTGGGGGGGTGATTCGAAACTGTTTTTT
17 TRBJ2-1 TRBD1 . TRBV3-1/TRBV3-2 CASSPPNRGFHYTEQFF TGTGCCAGCAGCCCGCCCAACAGGGGCTTTCATTACACTGAGCAGTTCTTC
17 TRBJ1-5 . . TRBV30 CAWSKHQGQPQHQPQHF TGTGCCTGGAGTAAACATCAAGGACAGCCACAACATCAGCCCCAGCATTTT
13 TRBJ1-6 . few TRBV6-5 CASRFQLRSPLHF TGTGCCAGCAGGTTCCAATTGAGGTCACCCCTCCACTTT
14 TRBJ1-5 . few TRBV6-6 CASSYSTQGQPQHF TGTGCCAGCAGTTACTCGACCCAGGGCCAGCCCCAGCATTTT
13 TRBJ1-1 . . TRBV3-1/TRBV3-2 CASSSREGTEAFF TGTGCCAGCAGCTCCCGAGAGGGCACTGAAGCTTTCTTT
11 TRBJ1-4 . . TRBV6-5 CATSPSRGLFF TGTGCCACCTCCCCAAGTAGGGGACTGTTTTTT
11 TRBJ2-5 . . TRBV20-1 CSAPDIETQYF TGCAGTGCCCCGGACATAGAGACCCAGTACTTC
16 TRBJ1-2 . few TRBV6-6 CASSYAGSHRAYGYTF TGTGCCAGCAGTTACGCGGGGTCCCATCGGGCCTATGGCTACACCTTC
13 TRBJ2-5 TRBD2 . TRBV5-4 CASSRSGGRTQYF TGTGCCAGCAGCCGGAGCGGGGGGAGGACCCAGTACTTC
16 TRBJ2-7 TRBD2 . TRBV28 CASSLGGLAGDYEQYF TGTGCCAGCAGTTTAGGGGGACTAGCGGGCGACTACGAGCAGTACTTC
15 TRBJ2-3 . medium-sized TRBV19 CASSPGLSSTDTQYF TGTGCCAGTAGTCCGGGACTTTCTAGCACAGATACGCAGTATTTT